These 28 T cell receptor beta chains came from one sample sequenced in a study of vaccination and CD4 T cells after COVID-19 (dated by TCRdb to the early 2020s). Antigen specificity for these receptors is unknown. The library was generated by PCR. TCRdb shows the sequencer as Illumina iSeq 100. At the Johns Hopkins FTIC core, DNA from the cultured CD4+ T cells underwent TCR sequencing with the Oncomine TCR Beta short-read assay. TCRdb trimmed the raw reads at Q25, called clones with MiXCR and kept productive beta chains. All rows with the same CDR3 protein become a single entry with the most common DNA and genes. The sample has 4,500 or so distinct CDR3 sequences on record, about 41% of them singletons. The biggest ten clones account for 35% to 45% of the sample. What this sample's treatment or condition label stands for: approximately 10-day PBMC culture with coronavirus spike peptide pools or control peptides (ViraFEST assay).

Sequencing was carried out using CD4+ T cells from blood, cultured in vitro. The receptor set was obtained from a human donor who had recovered from COVID-19.

The gene calls are TRBV15 and TRBJ2-7, with a weak D call TRBD2 (5 bases). The CDR3 spans 15 residues. Between the trimmed V and J ends, which lost 2 bases and 3 bases, there was a span of 14 bases. CDR1 LNHNV and CDR2 YYDKDF come from the germline V gene (reference sequence). CDR3 in amino acids: CATSRSLGVDYEQYF. CDR3 bases: TGTGCCACCAGCAGAAGTTTGGGAGTTGACTACGAGCAGTACTTC.

This clonotype was seen more than once but under ten times. The CDR3 nucleotides are TGTGCCAGCAGCCCACGGGGGGGTGGCACAGATACGCAGTATTTT. Protein: CASSPRGGGTDTQYF. This chain joins TRBV5-4 and TRBJ2-3; 8 bases agree with TRBD2. Per the germline V gene, CDR1 is SGHNT and CDR2 is YYREEE (reference sequence). With V trimmed by 4 bases and J by 1 base, 5 bases remained unmatched. This CDR3 has 15 amino acids.

The chain has TRBV6-2 or TRBV6-3 and TRBJ1-1; possible D gene TRBD1, 5 bases. Trimming shortened V by 6 bases and J by 3 bases, and 14 bases separated the two germline ends. This CDR3 comprises 14 residues. Germline loops: CDR1 MNHEY, CDR2 SVGEGT. CDR3 loop: CASRLRGTDTEAFF. CDR3 DNA: TGTGCCAGCAGGTTACGGGGGACCGACACTGAAGCTTTCTTT.

With regard to this clonotype: One junction end does not reproduce the germline sequence, and a read error may be involved. This sequence joins TRBV7-2 and TRBJ1-1; D is perhaps TRBD1 (6 bases). The CDR3 spans 15 residues. Germline CDR1 SGHTA, CDR2 FQGNSA. CDR3 residues: CASSQDVTGYTEAFF. The CDR3 nucleotides read TGCGCCAGCAGCCAAGATGTAACAGGGTACACTGAAGCTTTCTTT.

This clonotype has more than one count but fewer than ten. The chain combines TRBV7-3 with TRBJ1-6, with a tentative D call TRBD1 (6 bases). CDR3 length: 14 residues. CDR1 SGHTA and CDR2 FQGTGA come from the germline V gene. V was cut by 1 base and J by 9 bases, with 10 bases left in between. CDR3 nucleotides: TGTGCCAGCAGCTTAAGAGGGGGAGGTTCACCCCTCCACTTT. The encoded protein is CASSLRGGGSPLHF.

The gene calls are TRBV12-3 or TRBV12-4 and TRBJ1-2; D uncertain. V was shortened by 10 bases and J by 2 bases, with 14 bases between the two germline ends. CDR3 size: 13 residues. The CDR3 DNA sequence: TGTGCCACGAAGTCCCGGGTCAACTATGGCTACACCTTC. Translated, it gives CATKSRVNYGYTF.

The V and J genes are TRBV20-1 and TRBJ1-1, with D possibly matching TRBD1 (5 bases). V lost 3 bases to trimming and J lost 4 bases, with 12 bases between them. The CDR3 is 13 amino acids. Germline assignment: CDR1 DFQATT and CDR2 SNEGSKA (reference sequence). The CDR3 nucleotides are TGCAGTGCTAGCGCCCCTGGGGGCACTGAAGCTTTCTTT. This sequence encodes CSASAPGGTEAFF.

The CDR3 spells CASRRPPGDTQYF. The CDR3, as DNA: TGTGCCAGCAGGCGACCTCCGGGAGATACGCAGTATTTT. V is TRBV6-1 and J is TRBJ2-3; D uncertain. Trimming shortened V by 6 bases and J by 5 bases, and 12 bases separated the two germline ends. The CDR3 totals 13 residues. CDR1 is MNHNS, CDR2 SASEGT, per germline.

The chain combines TRBV18 with TRBJ2-6, with 7 positions matching TRBD1. J was trimmed by 4 bases and V by 5 bases; bases with no gene match: 5. Per germline, CDR1 KGHSH and CDR2 LQKENI. The CDR3 has 15 residues. This CDR3 is CASSRQGSGANVLTF. The CDR3 DNA follows: TGTGCCAGCTCAAGACAGGGTTCAGGGGCCAACGTCCTGACTTTC.

The CDR3 here is CASSPRGFGTGELFF. DNA for the CDR3: TGTGCCAGCAGTCCCAGGGGATTTGGCACCGGGGAGCTGTTTTTT. This sequence joins TRBV2 and TRBJ2-2; D is possibly TRBD1 (6 bases). The ends were cut back, 5 bases at V and 4 bases at J, with 14 bases in the middle. In germline, CDR1 is SNHLY, CDR2 FYNNEI. The CDR3 is 15 residues long.

The chain recombines TRBV5-4 with TRBJ1-5; tentatively, D is TRBD1 (6 bases). This CDR3 is 13 amino acids long. Germline V lookup: CDR1 SGHNT, CDR2 YYREEE (reference sequence). The V and J ends lost 3 bases and 6 bases respectively, with 10 bases between them. This CDR3 reads CASSSEGGQPQHF. DNA for the CDR3: TGTGCCAGCAGCTCCGAAGGGGGTCAGCCCCAGCATTTT.

CDR3 in DNA: TGTGCCAGCAGCTCTGGGGCCAACGTCCTGACTTTC. This sequence encodes CASSSGANVLTF. This chain connects TRBV7-2 to TRBJ2-6; no definite D call. Looked up from germline, CDR1 is SGHTA and CDR2 is FQGNSA. This CDR3 is built from 12 residues. V was shortened by 4 bases and J by 2 bases, with 0 bases between the two germline ends.

The rearrangement joins TRBV19 to TRBJ2-3; TRBD2 matches at 10 bases. Per the germline V gene, CDR1 is LNHDA and CDR2 is SQIVND (reference sequence). This CDR3 comprises 15 residues. The V segment lost 5 bases and the J segment 4 bases; nucleotides outside the gene matches: 6. The CDR3 sequence: CASSYPSGSSDTQYF. Here the CDR3 DNA reads TGTGCCAGTAGTTACCCTAGCGGGAGCTCAGATACGCAGTATTTT.

The chain employs TRBV20-1 and TRBJ2-5; possible D gene TRBD1, 5 bases. The CDR3 contains 14 residues. Trimming cost V 5 bases and J 2 bases, with 15 bases left between them. From germline, CDR1 is DFQATT and CDR2 SNEGSKA (reference sequence). The CDR3: CSAGAGFRQETQYF. For the CDR3, the DNA is TGCAGTGCTGGTGCAGGGTTCCGGCAAGAGACCCAGTACTTC.

This clonotype was seen more than once but under ten times. The chain links TRBV7-2 to TRBJ2-3; 11 bases are a match to TRBD2. The V gene end was trimmed by 4 bases and the J gene end by 8 bases; junction bases not matched to a gene: 5. The CDR3 has 14 residues. The germline V gene encodes CDR1 SGHTA and CDR2 FQGNSA. Here the CDR3 DNA reads TGTGCCAGCAGCTCTAGACTAGCGGGGCTTACGCAGTATTTT. Amino acid sequence: CASSSRLAGLTQYF.

The V gene is TRBV1, the J gene TRBJ2-6; the D call in the table, TRBD1, was not verified against the DNA. TRBV1 is a recognized pseudogene. The CDR3 sequence is 18 residues long. CDR3 nucleotide sequence: TGCACCAGCAGCCCCCGTACAGGGGCCCTCTCTGGGGCCAACGTCCTGACTTTC. Amino acid sequence: CTSSPRTGALSGANVLTF.

The rearrangement links TRBV5-1 to TRBJ1-1; perhaps TRBD1 as D (5 bases). This CDR3 has 14 residues. Germline V gene data show CDR1 as SGHRS and CDR2 as YFSETQ. V was pared by 3 bases and J by 4 bases, with 13 bases between. The CDR3, as DNA: TGCGCCAGCAGCTCGGTCAGGGCAGGCACTGAAGCTTTCTTT. Translating it yields CASSSVRAGTEAFF.

The genes are TRBV11-3 and TRBJ1-1; D gene uncertain. The CDR3 covers 13 residues. The germline V and J ends were trimmed by 5 bases and 1 base, with 8 bases remaining between them. The germline V gene has CDR1 SGHNT and CDR2 YENEEA. The CDR3 reads CASSVTANTEAFF. CDR3 nucleotides: TGTGCCAGCAGCGTGACCGCGAACACTGAAGCTTTCTTT.

The sample holds a few counts of this clonotype. V is TRBV20-1 and J is TRBJ2-5; D ambiguous. CDR1 is DFQATT, CDR2 SNEGSKA, per germline (reference sequence). V lost 0 bases and J 1 base, leaving 9 bases between the germline ends. This CDR3 contains 14 residues. This CDR3 reads CSARDVRTQETQYF. In nucleotides, the CDR3 is TGCAGTGCTAGAGATGTAAGGACCCAAGAGACCCAGTACTTC.

This sequence joins TRBV2 and TRBJ1-2, with a tentative D call TRBD1 (5 bases). The V end was cut by 0 bases, the J end by 4 bases, with 18 bases between. CDR3 length equals 17 residues. Germline values: CDR1 SNHLY, CDR2 FYNNEI. CDR3 protein: CASSEALRGGASYGYTF. The CDR3 DNA reads as TGTGCCAGCAGTGAAGCGCTTCGGGGAGGGGCGAGCTATGGCTACACCTTC.

The gene calls are TRBV30 and TRBJ1-2; possible D gene TRBD1, 5 bases. CDR1 is GTSNPN, CDR2 SVGIG, per germline (reference sequence). V was cut by 0 bases and J by 7 bases, with 12 bases left in between. The CDR3 has 13 residues. CDR3 sequence: CAWSVGGELGYTF. The CDR3, as DNA: TGTGCCTGGAGTGTGGGGGGAGAGCTTGGCTACACCTTC.

J is TRBJ2-1 and V is TRBV20-1, with TRBD2 matching over 12 bases. V gave up 2 bases and J gave up 0 bases; unmatched junction bases: 2. The CDR3 is 16 amino acids. CDR1 is DFQATT and CDR2 is SNEGSKA in the germline V gene (reference sequence). The CDR3 spells CSARRLAGVSYNEQFF. The DNA for the CDR3 is TGCAGTGCTAGACGACTAGCGGGGGTCTCCTACAATGAGCAGTTCTTC.

This clonotype was counted between two and nine times. The V gene is TRBV19, the J gene TRBJ1-2; D is unresolved. The V gene lost 6 bases and the J gene lost 4 bases, with 21 bases spanning the gap. This CDR3 comprises 16 residues. CDR1 and CDR2 (germline): LNHDA, SQIVND (reference sequence). The DNA for the CDR3 is TGTGCCAGTAGCATTACTGGGCAAACTATGGGCTATGGCTACACCTTC. It yields the protein CASSITGQTMGYGYTF.

V gene TRBV2 combines with J gene TRBJ2-5; D gene unclear. Trimming took 5 bases from V and 5 from J, leaving 3 bases between them. CDR3 length: 10 amino acids. From germline, CDR1 is SNHLY and CDR2 FYNNEI. The CDR3 DNA is TGTGCCAGCAGTATGGAGACCCAGTACTTC. Translation: CASSMETQYF. The full variable domain, with the rest looked up from reference TRBV2 and TRBJ2-5, is EPEVTQTPSHQVTQMGQEVILRCVPISNHLYFYWYRQILGQKVEFLVSFYNNEISEKSEIFDDQFSVERPDGSNFTLKIRSTKLEDSAMYFCASSMETQYFGPGTRLLVL.

The rearrangement links TRBV15 to TRBJ1-6; weak D call: TRBD1 (5 bases). The V and J ends lost 3 bases and 5 bases respectively, with 8 bases between them. The CDR3 spans 14 residues. Germline CDR1 LNHNV, CDR2 YYDKDF (reference sequence). The CDR3 reads CATSRGRNNSPLHF. The CDR3 DNA reads as TGTGCCACCAGCAGGGGACGGAATAATTCACCCCTCCACTTT. The variable domain in full, completed from reference TRBV15 and TRBJ1-6, reads DAMVIQNPRYQVTQFGKPVTLSCSQTLNHNVMYWYQQKSSQAPKLLFHYYDKDFNNEADTPDNFQSRRPNTSFCFLDIRSPGLGDTAMYLCATSRGRNNSPLHFGNGTRLTVT.

The V and J genes are TRBV25-1 and TRBJ1-2; 7 positions match TRBD1. The V and J ends lost 1 base and 8 bases, in that order; junction bases with no gene match: 7. The CDR3 extends over 14 amino acids. Germline CDR1 MGHDK, CDR2 SYGVNS. CDR3 sequence: CASSEFKGASGYTF. The CDR3, as DNA: TGTGCCAGCAGTGAATTTAAGGGGGCGAGCGGCTACACCTTC.

This clonotype was recorded a few times. The chain carries TRBV20-1 and TRBJ2-7; D is uncertain. This CDR3 has 13 amino acids. With 0 bases removed from V and 5 bases from J, the gap between germline ends came to 11 bases. Germline V gene lookup returns CDR1 DFQATT and CDR2 SNEGSKA (reference sequence). Here the CDR3 DNA reads TGCAGTGCTAGAGATCAGAGAGCGCACGAGCAGTACTTC. Encoded protein: CSARDQRAHEQYF.

A few counts support this clonotype. The V gene is TRBV7-3, the J gene TRBJ1-1; 11 bases map to TRBD1. V shed 2 bases, J shed 3 bases, and the junction held 2 bases outside the gene matches. The length of the CDR3 is 15 residues. The germline CDR1 and CDR2 sequences are SGHTA and FQGTGA. The CDR3 DNA follows: TGTGCCAGCAGCTTAGGGACAGGGGGGTACACTGAAGCTTTCTTT. Protein product: CASSLGTGGYTEAFF. The full variable domain, with the rest looked up from reference TRBV7-3 and TRBJ1-1, is GAGVSQTPSNKVTEKGKYVELRCDPISGHTALYWYRQSLGQGPEFLIYFQGTGAADDSGLPNDRFFAVRPEGSVSTLKIQRTERGDSAVYLCASSLGTGGYTEAFFGQGTRLTVV.